The entry that follows covers one TCR beta chain sequence. The data belong to a study of blood T cell repertoires in COVID-19. Across the study: COVID-19 samples from acute and convalescent phases originated in the United States, Italy and Spain. From T cells, B-cell-depleted T cells, or PBMCs came the material, which was cDNA or gDNA.

The V end lost 4 bases, the J end lost 8 bases, and 17 bases lay between the germline ends. Per the germline V gene, CDR1 is LNHDA and CDR2 is SQIVND (reference sequence). CDR3 length equals 15 residues. In the original workflow: Scientists estimated how many nucleated cells there were by amplifying reference gene primers. Method: immunoSEQ multiplex PCR; TCRdb's copy keeps in-frame clones and lacks some. From that table come the V and J calls and clone size; the DNA was used to work out D and trimming. The data hold around 300,000 clones, with approximately 90% observed a single time. The sample consisted of peripheral blood. The chain recombines TRBV19 with TRBJ1-4; D not resolved. This clonotype was obtained from a woman in her twenties or thirties with active or convalescent COVID-19. The CDR3, as DNA: TGTGCCAGTAGTACGACCCCCGCGGGGTCAGAAAAACTGTTTTTT. Translating gives CASSTTPAGSEKLFF.